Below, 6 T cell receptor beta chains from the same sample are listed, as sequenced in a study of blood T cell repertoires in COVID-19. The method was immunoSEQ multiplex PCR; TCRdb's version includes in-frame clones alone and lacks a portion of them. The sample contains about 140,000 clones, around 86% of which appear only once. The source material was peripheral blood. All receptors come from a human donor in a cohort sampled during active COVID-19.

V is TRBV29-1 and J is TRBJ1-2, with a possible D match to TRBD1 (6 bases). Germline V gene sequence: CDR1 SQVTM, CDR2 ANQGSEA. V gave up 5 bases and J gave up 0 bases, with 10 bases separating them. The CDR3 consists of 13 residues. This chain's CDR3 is CSVRQGSNYGYTF. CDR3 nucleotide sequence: TGCAGCGTTCGGCAGGGGTCTAACTATGGCTACACCTTC.

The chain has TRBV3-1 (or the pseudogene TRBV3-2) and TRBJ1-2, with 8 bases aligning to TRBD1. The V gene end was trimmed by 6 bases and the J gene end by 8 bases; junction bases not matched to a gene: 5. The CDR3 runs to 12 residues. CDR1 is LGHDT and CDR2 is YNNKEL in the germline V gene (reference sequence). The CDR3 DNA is TGTGCCAGCAGACCTGACAGGGGCGGCTACACCTTC. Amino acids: CASRPDRGGYTF.

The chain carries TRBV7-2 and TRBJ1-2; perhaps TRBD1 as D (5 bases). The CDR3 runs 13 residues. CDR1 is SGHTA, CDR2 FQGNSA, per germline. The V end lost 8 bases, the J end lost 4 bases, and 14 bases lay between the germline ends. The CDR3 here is CASAPGISYGYTF. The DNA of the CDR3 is TGTGCCAGCGCCCCAGGGATATCCTATGGCTACACCTTC.

The CDR3 sequence: CAISSGTGLTGELFF. The CDR3 nucleotides are TGTGCCATCAGTTCCGGGACAGGGCTAACCGGGGAGCTGTTTTTT. The chain employs TRBV10-3 and TRBJ2-2, with 9 positions matching TRBD1. V lost 5 bases to trimming and J lost 5 bases; unmatched junction nucleotides: 6. Germline V gives CDR1 ENHRY, CDR2 SYGVKD. The CDR3 has 15 residues.

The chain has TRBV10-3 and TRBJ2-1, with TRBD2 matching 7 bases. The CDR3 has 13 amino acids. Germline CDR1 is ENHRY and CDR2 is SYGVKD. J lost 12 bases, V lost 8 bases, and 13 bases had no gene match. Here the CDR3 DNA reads TGTGCCATCGGTCGAGAGGGGAGGGCCACGCAGTTCTTC. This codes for CAIGREGRATQFF.

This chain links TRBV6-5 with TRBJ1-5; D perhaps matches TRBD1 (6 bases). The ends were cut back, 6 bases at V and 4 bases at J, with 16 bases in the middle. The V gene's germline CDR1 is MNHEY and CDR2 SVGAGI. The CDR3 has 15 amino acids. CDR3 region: CASSTTRGRNQPQHF. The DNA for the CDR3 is TGTGCCAGCAGCACGACGAGGGGGAGAAATCAGCCCCAGCATTTT.